Sequencing of this T cell receptor beta chain was carried out in a study of blood T cell repertoires in COVID-19. The wider study: Both acute and convalescent COVID-19 samples were obtained from the United States, Italy and Spain. T cells, B-cell-depleted T cells, or PBMCs supplied cDNA or gDNA.

Looked up from germline, CDR1 is MNHEY and CDR2 is SVGAGI. The CDR3 length is 16 residues. V lost 2 bases and J lost 6, with 19 bases in between. As handled by the study authors: Quantification of nucleated cells was approximated via reference gene primer amplification. This table comes from immunoSEQ multiplex PCR, and its TCRdb copy is limited to in-frame clones, with some not included. That table furnishes V, J and clone size, whereas the DNA furnished D and trimming. The top ten clones hold about an eighth of a sample with around 100,000 clones, around four fifths of them seen once. Sequencing used peripheral blood. This chain connects TRBV6-5 to TRBJ1-1, with D maybe TRBD1 (5 bases). The clonotype comes from a woman between 65 and 79 years old with acute or convalescent COVID-19. CDR3 sequence: CASSYGAAKARSEAFF. For the CDR3, the DNA is TGTGCCAGCAGTTACGGGGCGGCAAAAGCACGATCTGAAGCTTTCTTT.